The present T cell receptor beta chain was sequenced within a study of T-cell reconstitution after alpha-beta-depleted transplantation in children. The study, taken as a whole, reports: The study traced high day-60 TCRbeta diversity in some patients to surviving recipient T cells and thymic progenitors.

This clonotype was observed a few times. What it binds is unknown. It was with unique molecular identifiers that the TCRbeta library was prepared. Via MiXCR, TCRdb re-called the PCR reads, giving one row per CDR3 protein. The table records approximately 230,000 distinct CDR3 sequences, about 24% of them present only once. The CDR3 sequence is 16 residues long. The V and J ends lost 6 bases and 0 bases respectively, with 14 bases between them. The rearrangement links TRBV12-3 or TRBV12-4 to TRBJ2-2; D might be TRBD1 or TRBD2, each matching 5 bases. Specimen: PBMCs, mostly from graft donor cells, collected 360 days after TCRalphabeta/CD19-depleted stem cell transplant. The TCR sequence derives from a female patient aged 2 to 10 who had a stem cell transplant for congenital amegakaryocytic thrombocytopenia, so the T cells may come from the graft donor. In DNA, the CDR3 is TGTGCCAGCAGCTTGGGACGGAGTCCGAACACCGGGGAGCTGTTTTTT. The encoded protein is CASSLGRSPNTGELFF.